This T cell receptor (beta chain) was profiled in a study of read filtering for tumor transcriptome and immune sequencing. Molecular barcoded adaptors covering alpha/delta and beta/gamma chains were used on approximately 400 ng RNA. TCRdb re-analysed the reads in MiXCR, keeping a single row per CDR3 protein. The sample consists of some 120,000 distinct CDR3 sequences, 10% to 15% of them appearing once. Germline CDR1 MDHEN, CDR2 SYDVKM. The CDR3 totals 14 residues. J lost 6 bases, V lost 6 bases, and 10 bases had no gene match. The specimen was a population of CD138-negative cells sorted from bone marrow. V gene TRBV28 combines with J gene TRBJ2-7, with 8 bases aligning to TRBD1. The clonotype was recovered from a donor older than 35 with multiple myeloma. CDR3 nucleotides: TGTGCCAGCAGGCGGACAGGGCCAAATTGCGAGCAGTACTTC. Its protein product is CASRRTGPNCEQYF.